This TCR beta chain was profiled in a study of T cells after yellow fever vaccination (dated by TCRdb to about 2019). Regarding the complete study: Libraries from fractions with low cell numbers were prepared with the SMART-Seq v4 Ultra Low Input RNA kit. To track T-cell clones before and after primary and booster YFV17D yellow fever vaccination, bulk TCR alpha and beta repertoires were sequenced longitudinally. Bulk PBMC replicates and cell subsets were isolated from blood drawn at multiple timepoints before and after both primary and secondary immunization. Two healthy male donors, one aged 18 to 30 and one aged 30 to 40 years, made up the cohort. Overall study results and their limits: Most clones expanded after primary vaccination (approximately 95% of CD4 and roughly 88% of CD8) were re-detected after the booster, suggesting that broad memory maintenance occurred. Because the study included only two donors, the extent to which the findings can be generalized is limited. A small share of clonotypes occurred in both CD4 and CD8 compartments, likely arising from convergent recombination. Computational filtering was required because FACS-sorted repertoires could contain abundant contaminating clonotypes from the bulk population. The secondary T-cell response was found to be weaker but faster than the primary response, with a peak reached on day 5 rather than on day 15.

Interpreted using the paper, the treatment or condition label stands for: live attenuated yellow fever vaccine strain. Two biological replicates of bulk PBMCs were collected at each blood-draw timepoint. PBMCs were isolated from peripheral blood using a standard Ficoll-Paque protocol. TriZol was used to extract RNA from bulk PBMCs, CD4 and CD8 fractions, and dextramer-positive and dextramer-negative fractions. As for this clonotype: Its specific antigen is unknown. No much larger clone is present one base from it, and per-base qualities are unavailable.

The germline V gene encodes CDR1 SGHRS and CDR2 YFSETQ. From the cysteine up to the phenylalanine, the CDR3 has a length of 14 residues. CDR3 DNA only is kept here, 42 bases in frame from base 1. V is cut by 0 bases and J by 4 bases, and the space between the germline ends is 10 bases. TCR cDNA was synthesized by 5'RACE template switching, which introduced a universal primer site and unique molecular identifiers. Priming of cDNA synthesis was performed from both the TCR alpha and TCR beta constant segments. Two PCR steps were used to amplify libraries, with sample barcodes and sequencing adapters being added in the second step. Sequencing of libraries was performed on Illumina HiSeq 2500 (2x100 bp) or NovaSeq (2x150 bp). In the authors' own workflow: MIGEC handled demultiplexing of reads and collapsing into UMI consensus sequences, while MiXCR performed V(D)J alignment. Clonotypes responding to the vaccine were identified with edgeR on replicate PBMC samples, with the criteria of FDR below 0.01 and a log2 fold change above 5 up to day 15. Each bulk clonotype received a CD4 or CD8 identity based on whether the sequenced CD4 or CD8 repertoire contained that clonotype at higher abundance. In-frame beta chains were kept once TCRdb had trimmed the public reads at Q25 with fastp and called clones with MiXCR. Duplicate CDR3 protein sequences are folded into a single record with the most common DNA and genes. The V and J calls were determined by TCRdb, not by the authors. This sample is represented by about 500,000 distinct CDR3 sequences; around 17% of them were singletons. The ten largest clones add up to 17% of the sample.

The sequencing used PBMCs, collected 5 to 6 days after the first yellow fever vaccination. This TCR derives from a man aged 18 to 29 who received the YFV17D yellow fever vaccine. The chain is made from TRBV5-1 and TRBJ2-5, with TRBD1 as a weak D call on 5 bases. The CDR3 has the sequence CASSLARVAETQYF. The DNA is as follows: TGCGCCAGCAGCTTGGCCAGGGTCGCAGAGACCCAGTACTTC.